Given below is one TCR beta chain in context. Its antigen remains unidentified. This record comes from a study of T cell responses to AZD1222 COVID-19 vaccine. Study results and caveats: In a largely white British group with more females than males, clonal diversity was possibly underestimated. Spike-wide coverage was observed for vaccine-associated CD4 TCRs, with dominant responses at 160-218 and 743-854. Seropositivity was recorded at baseline in only a handful of AZD1222 recipients. Repertoires were obtained only post-peak T cell response.

Measured with immunoSEQ multiplex PCR; TCRdb has only the in-frame clones, and not every one. The sample holds roughly 120,000 clones; approximately 90% are singletons and the top ten take approximately 3.5%. The sequence came from an adult who received the AZD1222 COVID-19 vaccine. The source was peripheral blood, collected 28 days after the second AZD1222 dose.

The CDR3 DNA reads TGTGCCAGCAGCTTAACCAGGGTAGGCGCTTATGGCTACACCTTC. Amino acid sequence: CASSLTRVGAYGYTF. The J gene is TRBJ1-2, the V gene TRBV7-9, with D perhaps TRBD1 (5 bases). Trimming stripped 2 bases from V and 5 bases from J, with 15 bases between. The CDR3 has 15 amino acids. CDR1 and CDR2 (germline): SEHNR, FQNEAQ (reference sequence).